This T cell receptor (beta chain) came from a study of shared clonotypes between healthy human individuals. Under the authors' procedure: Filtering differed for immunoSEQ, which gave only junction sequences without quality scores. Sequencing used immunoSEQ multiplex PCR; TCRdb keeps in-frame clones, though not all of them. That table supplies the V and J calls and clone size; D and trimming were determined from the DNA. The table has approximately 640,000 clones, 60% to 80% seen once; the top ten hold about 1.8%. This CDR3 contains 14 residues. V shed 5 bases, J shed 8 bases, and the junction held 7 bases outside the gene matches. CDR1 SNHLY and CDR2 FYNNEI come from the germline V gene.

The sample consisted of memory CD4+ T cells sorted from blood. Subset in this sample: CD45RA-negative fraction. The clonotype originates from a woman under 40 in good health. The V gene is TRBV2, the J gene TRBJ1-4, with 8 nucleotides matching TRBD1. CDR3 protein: CASSPTDRAEKLFF. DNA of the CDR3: TGTGCCAGCAGTCCGACGGACAGGGCGGAAAAACTGTTTTTT.